The rows below give T cell receptor beta chains drawn from one sample of a study of blood T cell repertoires in COVID-19. TCRdb keeps only in-frame clones here, not all; method: immunoSEQ multiplex PCR. Of under 200,000 clones detected, about 90% appear once; the ten largest clones hold about 8.8%. The sequenced sample consisted of PBMCs or T cells enriched from blood (not recorded which). The receptors derive from a woman between 18 and 29 years old who had recovered from COVID-19. CDR3s include the opening cysteine and the closing phenylalanine or tryptophan. D genes are given only for firm matches. Clone size is given for some rows only: seen once, a few or many times, or a class if the clone is expanded.

D gene	V gene	J gene	clone size	CDR3 DNA	CDR3 protein
TRBD1	TRBV24-1	TRBJ2-5	-	TGTGCCACCAGTGATCACAGGGGGCGCCAGGAGACCCAGTACTTC	CATSDHRGRQETQYF
TRBD1	TRBV19	TRBJ1-1	once	TGTGCCAGTAGTATAGGACAGGGAATGAACACTGAAGCTTTCTTT	CASSIGQGMNTEAFF
-	TRBV5-4	TRBJ2-7	-	TGTGCCAGCGCTCCCCTCGGGGAAACCTTAGACGAGCAGTACTTC	CASAPLGETLDEQYF
TRBD2	TRBV28	TRBJ2-3	-	TGTGCCAGCAGTTCCCTAGCGGGGGGGCCTACAGATACGCAGTATTTT	CASSSLAGGPTDTQYF
TRBD1	TRBV19	TRBJ1-2	-	TGTGCCAGTCGAGGGGGACAGTCATTTGGTGGCTACACCTTC	CASRGGQSFGGYTF
TRBD1	TRBV28	TRBJ1-5	-	TGTGCCAGCAGGGCCCAGGGGGAGCGCAATCAGCCCCAGCATTTT	CASRAQGERNQPQHF
TRBD2	TRBV7-2	TRBJ2-7	-	TGTGCCAGCAGCGACTCCGGGGGGGCCATATACGAGCAGTACTTC	CASSDSGGAIYEQYF
TRBD1	TRBV11-2	TRBJ1-1	once	TGTGCCAGCAGCTTATTACAGGGGAATGCTTTCTTT	CASSLLQGNAFF
TRBD1	TRBV3-1/TRBV3-2	TRBJ1-1	few	TGTGCCAGCAGCCAAACGGACAGGGGGCCCGCTGAAGCTTTCTTT	CASSQTDRGPAEAFF
-	TRBV14	TRBJ1-6	once	TGTGCCAGCAGCCAAGATTACGGGTGGCGTTCACCCCTCCACTTT	CASSQDYGWRSPLHF
TRBD1	TRBV10-2	TRBJ1-3	once	TGCGCCAGCGAACAGGGGGCGCGCGGAAACACCATATATTTT	CASEQGARGNTIYF
TRBD1	TRBV10-3	TRBJ1-3	-	TGTGCCATCAGCGGTGAAGGAGCAGGGGGCGAGAGCTCTGGAAACACCATATATTTT	CAISGEGAGGESSGNTIYF
-	TRBV2	TRBJ1-6	-	TGTGCCAGACAGGGAGCCCTTTCACCCCTCCACTTT	CARQGALSPLHF
-	TRBV27	TRBJ1-4	-	TGTGCCAGCAGAAGGGGCGCTGAAAAACTGTTTTTT	CASRRGAEKLFF
TRBD1	TRBV18	TRBJ1-5	-	TGTGCCAGCTCACCACCGGGACAGGTCCGGCCCCAGCATTTT	CASSPPGQVRPQHF
TRBD2	TRBV30	TRBJ2-3	-	TGTGCCTGGAAGTCGTGGGCTAGCGGGGAAGACGGCCGAAGGACAGATACGCAGTATTTT	CAWKSWASGEDGRRTDTQYF
-	TRBV19	TRBJ2-3	-	TGTGCCAGTAGTCGGGAAAAATCCACAGATACGCAGTATTTT	CASSREKSTDTQYF
-	TRBV24-1	TRBJ1-4	-	TGTGCCACCAGTGACAACAGGGTTAGAGGTAATGAAAAACTGTTTTTT	CATSDNRVRGNEKLFF
-	TRBV19	TRBJ2-1	few	TGTGCCACCCCCACCTTCAGCTCCTACAATGAGCAGTTCTTC	CATPTFSSYNEQFF
-	TRBV28	TRBJ1-4	-	TGTGCCAGCAGCCATGGGGGGTCTTCTGAAAAACTGTTTTTT	CASSHGGSSEKLFF
TRBD1	TRBV27	TRBJ1-6	-	TGTGCCAGCAGGTCCGGGACAGGGGAACCACCCCTCCACTTT	CASRSGTGEPPLHF
-	TRBV5-4	TRBJ1-1	-	TGTGCCAGCAGCCTCCGGGGATGGTTGAACACTGAAGCTTTCTTT	CASSLRGWLNTEAFF